The 5 T cell receptor beta chains listed next were all sequenced from one sample in a study of response to subunit inactivated influenza vaccine. MiXCR was run by TCRdb on the RT-PCR reads, yielding one entry per CDR3 protein. The sample lists 550,000 to 800,000 distinct CDR3 sequences, approximately 13% occurring once. The sample was PBMCs from blood, taken around 14 days before vaccination. These receptors were taken from a man between 45 and 60 years old who received an inactivated influenza vaccine.

This clonotype was counted only a few times. V and J are TRBV25-1 and TRBJ2-7; no definite D call. The CDR3 loop spans 15 amino acids. The germline gives CDR1 MGHDK, CDR2 SYGVNS. With 0 bases removed from V and 6 bases from J, the gap between germline ends came to 15 bases. This CDR3 reads CASSEYHALPGEQYF. In nucleotides, the CDR3 is TGTGCCAGCAGTGAATACCACGCCCTCCCTGGCGAGCAGTACTTC.

This sequence joins TRBV10-3 and TRBJ2-7; 8 bases line up with TRBD2. This CDR3 is built from 14 residues. CDR1 ENHRY and CDR2 SYGVKD come from the germline V gene. V dropped 2 bases and J dropped 3; count of bases not matched to a gene: 3. DNA of the CDR3: TGTGCCATCAGTGAGCCCAGCGGGGGCTACGAGCAGTACTTC. Translated, it gives CAISEPSGGYEQYF.

This clonotype has only a few counts. The V gene is TRBV20-1, the J gene TRBJ2-7; D perhaps matches TRBD2 (5 bases). V was trimmed by 4 bases and J by 3 bases, leaving 10 bases between them. The CDR3 is 12 amino acids. Germline CDR1 reads DFQATT; CDR2 reads SNEGSKA (reference sequence). The CDR3 coding sequence is TGCAGTGCTACGAGGGATCACTACGAGCAGTACTTC. It translates to CSATRDHYEQYF.

This rearrangement joins TRBV20-1 to TRBJ1-1, with unresolved D. Germline values: CDR1 DFQATT, CDR2 SNEGSKA (reference sequence). CDR3 length: 14 amino acids. Trimming removed 0 bases at V and 0 bases at J, with 8 bases between. The CDR3: CSARDIIMNTEAFF. CDR3 nucleotides: TGCAGTGCTAGAGATATAATAATGAACACTGAAGCTTTCTTT.

Points on this clonotype: A read error may explain this, as a much larger clone is one base away. The chain carries TRBV5-1 and TRBJ2-3, with unresolved D. Germline V lookup: CDR1 SGHRS, CDR2 YFSETQ. CDR3 length: 14 amino acids. V was shortened by 0 bases and J by 0 bases, with 5 bases between the two germline ends. CDR3: CASSLETSTDTQYF. The CDR3 bases are TGCGCCAGCAGCTTGGAAACTAGCACAGATACGCAGTATTTT.